Given below is one T cell receptor beta chain in context. The CDR3 is made up of 16 amino acids. V lost 6 bases and J lost 10; bases outside the gene matches: 12. Per the germline V gene, CDR1 is LNHDA and CDR2 is SQIVND (reference sequence). The data belong to a study of cytomegalovirus exposure and HLA in healthy donors. Profiled with immunoSEQ multiplex PCR; TCRdb holds only in-frame clones, not every one. The sample has around 56,000 clones, roughly 89% seen once; the top ten hold 15%. This receptor was identified in a woman aged 18-30 years in good health and CMV-seronegative. The rearrangement links TRBV19 to TRBJ2-1, with 13 nucleotides matching TRBD2. Sequencing input: PBMCs. The CDR3 protein is CASSATSGRAGREQFF. DNA for the CDR3: TGTGCCAGTAGCGCCACTAGCGGGAGGGCCGGGCGGGAGCAGTTCTTC.